Shown below are 21 T cell receptor beta chains from a single sample sequenced in a study of cytomegalovirus exposure and HLA in healthy donors. It was with 60 Vbeta and 13 Jbeta primers that the PCR ran. Profiling relied on immunoSEQ multiplex PCR, and the TCRdb table lists in-frame clones only, not all of them. The table has 100,000 to 150,000 clones, about four fifths seen once. Sequencing input: PBMCs. Receptor source: a man aged 18 to 30 in good health and CMV-seronegative.

The V and J genes are TRBV30 and TRBJ2-6; maybe TRBD1 (6 bases). Trimming took 2 bases from V and 0 from J, leaving 8 bases between them. This CDR3 spans 15 amino acids. Germline V gives CDR1 GTSNPN, CDR2 SVGIG (reference sequence). CDR3 in amino acids: CAWSTGSSGANVLTF. CDR3 bases: TGTGCCTGGAGTACAGGGAGCTCTGGGGCCAACGTCCTGACTTTC.

V and J are TRBV4-3 and TRBJ2-7; 10 bases are a match to TRBD1. Germline trimming cut 0 bases from V and 4 bases from J; bases unmatched to any gene: 15. The CDR3 covers 19 residues. Germline V lookup: CDR1 LGHNA, CDR2 YSLEER. CDR3 residues: CASSQDFDDSDRGKYEQYF. The DNA of the CDR3 is TGCGCCAGCAGCCAAGATTTTGATGATTCGGACAGGGGGAAGTACGAGCAGTACTTC.

V usage is TRBV7-9 and J usage is TRBJ1-2; 9 bases map to TRBD1. Unmatched junction bases numbered 9, after V lost 3 bases and J lost 7 bases. Germline V lookup: CDR1 SEHNR, CDR2 FQNEAQ (reference sequence). The CDR3 consists of 15 residues. CDR3 protein: CASSFPGDRAPGYTF. The DNA for the CDR3 is TGTGCCAGCAGCTTCCCGGGGGACAGGGCCCCTGGCTACACCTTC.

The chain has TRBV14 and TRBJ1-1; D gene unclear. This CDR3 contains 20 residues. Trimming removed 1 base from V and 0 bases from J, with 24 bases in between. The V gene's germline CDR1 is SGHDN and CDR2 FVKESK. This chain's CDR3 is CASSQGNPTPHFLVNTEAFF. CDR3 bases: TGTGCCAGCAGCCAAGGCAACCCCACCCCACATTTTCTTGTGAACACTGAAGCTTTCTTT. Complete variable domain (other parts from reference TRBV14 and TRBJ1-1): EAGVTQFPSHSVIEKGQTVTLRCDPISGHDNLYWYRRVMGKEIKFLLHFVKESKQDESGMPNNRFLAERTGGTYSTLKVQPAELEDSGVYFCASSQGNPTPHFLVNTEAFFGQGTRLTVV.

This clone turned up a few times. V usage is TRBV5-1 and J usage is TRBJ1-1; TRBD1 might be the D (6 bases). The length of the CDR3 is 14 residues. Germline V gene sequence: CDR1 SGHRS, CDR2 YFSETQ. The V end lost 0 bases, the J end lost 0 bases, and 6 bases lay between the germline ends. CDR3 residues: CASSLGQVNTEAFF. Here the CDR3 DNA reads TGCGCCAGCAGCTTGGGACAGGTGAACACTGAAGCTTTCTTT.

This clone appeared a single time. V usage is TRBV6-5 and J usage is TRBJ1-5; 7 positions agree with TRBD1. Germline V gene lookup returns CDR1 MNHEY and CDR2 SVGAGI. Germline trimming cut 2 bases from V and 2 bases from J; bases unmatched to any gene: 3. The CDR3 is made up of 15 amino acids. Here the CDR3 DNA reads TGTGCCAGCAGTTACAGGGGGCAGGGCAATCAGCCCCAGCATTTT. The encoded protein is CASSYRGQGNQPQHF.

The rearrangement links TRBV6-5 to TRBJ2-7; 9 nucleotides match TRBD1. CDR3 size: 15 residues. Germline V gene lookup returns CDR1 MNHEY and CDR2 SVGAGI. The J segment lost 0 bases and the V segment lost 4 bases, leaving 4 bases of the junction unmatched. CDR3 sequence: CASSSGTGSSYEQYF. CDR3 DNA: TGTGCCAGCAGTTCGGGGACAGGGAGCTCCTACGAGCAGTACTTC.

The rearrangement joins TRBV7-4 to TRBJ1-5; 9 bases are shared with TRBD1. Germline V gives CDR1 SGHVT, CDR2 SQSDAQ. This CDR3 is built from 17 residues. With V trimmed by 2 bases and J by 4 bases, 9 bases remained unmatched. The CDR3 reads CASSLSLGDRENQPQHF. Here the CDR3 DNA reads TGTGCCAGCAGCTTATCTTTAGGGGACAGGGAAAATCAGCCCCAGCATTTT.

The chain recombines TRBV5-1 with TRBJ2-7; maybe TRBD1 (6 bases). Deletions cut 4 bases from V and 4 bases from J, with 18 bases between. Per the germline V gene, CDR1 is SGHRS and CDR2 is YFSETQ. This CDR3 region has 15 residues. CDR3 nucleotides: TGCGCCAGCAGCCTAAAACAAGGGACACTGTACGAGCAGTACTTC. Translated: CASSLKQGTLYEQYF.

This clone came up once. The J gene is TRBJ1-1, the V gene TRBV10-3, with D tentatively TRBD1 (6 bases). This CDR3 has 13 amino acids. The germline V gene has CDR1 ENHRY and CDR2 SYGVKD. V lost 11 bases to trimming and J lost 2 bases, with 15 bases between them. The CDR3 nucleotides read TGTGCCGTCTGGACAGACAGAAACACTGAAGCTTTCTTT. Translated: CAVWTDRNTEAFF.

The gene calls are TRBV9 and TRBJ1-3, with a tentative D call TRBD1 (6 bases). The germline gives CDR1 SGDLS, CDR2 YYNGEE. V lost 0 bases and J 5 bases, leaving 18 bases between the germline ends. The length of the CDR3 is 17 residues. The CDR3 sequence: CASSVDPFQGIRNTIYF. In DNA form, the CDR3 reads TGTGCCAGCAGCGTAGACCCCTTTCAGGGGATAAGAAACACCATATATTTT.

This clone was observed a handful of times. V and J are TRBV5-4 and TRBJ1-2; 11 positions agree with TRBD1. V trimming: 4 bases; J trimming: 7 bases; junction bases outside the gene matches: 3. Germline V lookup: CDR1 SGHNT, CDR2 YYREEE (reference sequence). This CDR3 is 13 amino acids long. CDR3 loop: CASSGQGAFGYTF. CDR3 nucleotide sequence: TGTGCCAGCAGCGGACAGGGGGCATTTGGCTACACCTTC.

This clone has more than one count but fewer than ten. The chain recombines TRBV7-2 with TRBJ1-1; D gene ambiguous. Germline V gene sequence: CDR1 SGHTA, CDR2 FQGNSA. The CDR3 sequence is 15 residues long. V shed 1 base and J shed 0 bases, with 9 bases lying between them. The CDR3 nucleotides read TGTGCCAGCAGCTTAGGTCTATCGGTGAACACTGAAGCTTTCTTT. Protein: CASSLGLSVNTEAFF. The full variable domain, in which reference TRBV7-2 and TRBJ1-1 provide the parts outside the CDR3, is GAGVSQSPSNKVTEKGKDVELRCDPISGHTALYWYRQSLGQGLEFLIYFQGNSAPDKSGLPSDRFSAERTGGSVSTLTIQRTQQEDSAVYLCASSLGLSVNTEAFFGQGTRLTVV.

V is TRBV9 and J is TRBJ2-7, with 9 bases aligning to TRBD1. Germline V gene data show CDR1 as SGDLS and CDR2 as YYNGEE. Germline trimming cut 0 bases from V and 2 bases from J; bases unmatched to any gene: 0. The CDR3 totals 14 residues. DNA of the CDR3: TGTGCCAGCAGCGTAGGGACAGGGGCCTACGAGCAGTACTTC. Encoded protein: CASSVGTGAYEQYF.

The genes are TRBV6-5 and TRBJ2-7; D is undetermined. Germline V gives CDR1 MNHEY, CDR2 SVGAGI. The CDR3 is 12 residues long. V lost 6 bases and J lost 2, with 8 bases in between. The CDR3 nucleotides read TGTGCCAGCAGCTCGGGTCCCTACGAGCAGTACTTC. This encodes CASSSGPYEQYF.

V gene TRBV15 combines with J gene TRBJ2-4, with D uncertain. Trimming removed 0 bases from V and 0 bases from J, with 15 bases in between. The CDR3 extends over 18 amino acids. Germline CDR1 is LNHNV and CDR2 is YYDKDF (reference sequence). CDR3 bases: TGTGCCACCAGCAGAGATTCCCGCGTTTACGTAGCCAAAAACATTCAGTACTTC. The encoded protein is CATSRDSRVYVAKNIQYF.

V usage is TRBV30 and J usage is TRBJ1-1; TRBD1 might be the D (5 bases). Trimming stripped 2 bases from V and 5 bases from J, with 15 bases between. Per germline, CDR1 GTSNPN and CDR2 SVGIG (reference sequence). This CDR3 contains 14 residues. CDR3 in amino acids: CAWSPGGEWTEAFF. In DNA form, the CDR3 reads TGTGCCTGGAGTCCCGGGGGTGAATGGACTGAAGCTTTCTTT.

This clone was picked up one time. The genes are TRBV30 and TRBJ2-3; D may be TRBD1 (5 bases). The V end was cut by 3 bases, the J end by 6 bases, with 13 bases between. The CDR3 sequence is 13 residues long. Germline V lookup: CDR1 GTSNPN, CDR2 SVGIG (reference sequence). The CDR3 sequence: CAWRGASADTQYF. In DNA, the CDR3 is TGTGCCTGGAGAGGGGCCTCAGCGGATACGCAGTATTTT.

The chain employs TRBV4-1 and TRBJ2-3, with a weak D call TRBD2 (5 bases). The ends were cut back, 3 bases at V and 0 bases at J, with 10 bases in the middle. Germline-derived CDR1 and CDR2 are MGHRA and YSYEKL. The CDR3 has 15 residues. The DNA of the CDR3 is TGCGCCAGCAGCCAGGTCGGGGTTAGCACAGATACGCAGTATTTT. Encoded protein: CASSQVGVSTDTQYF.

The chain uses TRBV7-6 and TRBJ2-7; 10 nucleotides line up with TRBD2. V lost 4 bases, J lost 9 bases, and 15 bases stayed unmatched. The germline gives CDR1 SGHVS, CDR2 FNYEAQ. The CDR3 loop spans 16 amino acids. The CDR3 here is CASSSSRLAGAWVQYF. In DNA form, the CDR3 reads TGTGCCAGCAGCTCCAGTCGGCTAGCGGGGGCATGGGTGCAGTACTTC. Supplemented by reference TRBV7-6 and TRBJ2-7, the full variable domain reads GAGVSQSPRYKVTKRGQDVALRCDPISGHVSLYWYRQALGQGPEFLTYFNYEAQQDKSGLPNDRFSAERPEGSISTLTIQRTEQRDSAMYRCASSSSRLAGAWVQYFGPGTRLTVT.

V gene TRBV6-6 combines with J gene TRBJ2-5; D is uncertain. The CDR3 spans 11 residues. Trimming took off 6 bases at V and 5 bases at J, with 7 bases between the two ends. CDR1 MNHNY and CDR2 SVGAGI come from the germline V gene (reference sequence). CDR3 bases: TGTGCCAGCAGCACCTACGAGACCCAGTACTTC. It yields the protein CASSTYETQYF.